This TCR beta chain derives from a study of PD-1 blockade in classical Hodgkin lymphoma. TCRdb's table, derived via immunoSEQ multiplex PCR, lists solely in-frame clones and lacks some. The sample lists around 23,000 clones, roughly 75% occurring once. Every patient relapsed after autologous stem cell transplantation, and brentuximab vedotin exposure varied. Germline V CDR1 and CDR2: LGHNA, YSLEER. Trimming removed 0 bases from V and 3 bases from J, with 9 bases in between. CDR3 length equals 15 residues. This chain uses TRBV4-3 with TRBJ2-1, with D perhaps TRBD2 (6 bases). Sequences were derived from peripheral blood mononuclear cells (PBMCs), sampled before the second cycle of nivolumab. The TCR was taken from a human donor with classical Hodgkin lymphoma. CDR3: CASSQDWGVYNEQFF. DNA of the CDR3: TGCGCCAGCAGCCAAGACTGGGGGGTCTACAATGAGCAGTTCTTC.